A selection of T cell receptor beta chains follows, all from one sample in a study of read filtering for tumor transcriptome and immune sequencing. In TCRdb, the reads were re-called with MiXCR into one record per CDR3 protein. The sample includes roughly 68,000 distinct CDR3 sequences, around 14% seen only once; the top ten take approximately 47%. The material sequenced was a population of CD138-negative cells sorted from bone marrow. All receptors derive from a donor over 35 with multiple myeloma. CDR3s include the opening cysteine and the closing phenylalanine or tryptophan. A D gene is named only where the DNA matches it firmly. Size values are once, few and many counts, or a class for expanded clones, and some rows have none.

J gene,clone size,D gene,V gene,CDR3 DNA,CDR3 protein
TRBJ1-1,many,-,TRBV7-2,TGTGCCAGCAGCTTAACCGGACCGGGCACTGAAGCTTTCTTT,CASSLTGPGTEAFF
TRBJ2-6,few,TRBD1,TRBV29-1,TGCAGCGTACGGACAGGGAACTCTGGGGCCAACGTCCTGACTTTC,CSVRTGNSGANVLTF
TRBJ1-6,-,TRBD1,TRBV28,TGTGCCAGCAGAACAGGGGTCTGGAATTCACCCCTCCACTTT,CASRTGVWNSPLHF
TRBJ2-2,many,-,TRBV7-2,TGTGCCAGCAGCGCCACTAGCTATGGCACCGGGGAGCTGTTTTTT,CASSATSYGTGELFF
TRBJ2-1,many,TRBD1,TRBV29-1,TGCAGCGCACGGGGGGACAGGGGCTACAATGAGCAGTTCTTC,CSARGDRGYNEQFF
TRBJ2-1,many,TRBD2,TRBV20-1,TGCAGTGCTAGAGCTCTAGCGGGAGGGTTCTACAATGAGCAGTTCTTC,CSARALAGGFYNEQFF
TRBJ1-5,many,TRBD1,TRBV20-1,TGCAGTGCTAGACCTTACCAGGGGACAGGGGATCAGCCCCAGCATTTT,CSARPYQGTGDQPQHF
TRBJ2-7,many,-,TRBV20-1,TGCAGTGCCGCGTGGGGCTACGAGCAGTACTTC,CSAAWGYEQYF
TRBJ2-3,many,TRBD1,TRBV12-3/TRBV12-4,TGTGCCAGCAGGACAGGGGGAACAGATACGCAGTATTTT,CASRTGGTDTQYF
TRBJ2-7,many,TRBD1,TRBV28,TGTGCCAGCAGGCGACAGGGTTGGGGCGAGCAGTACTTC,CASRRQGWGEQYF
TRBJ1-4,many,TRBD1,TRBV30,TGTGCCTGGAGTTTGGGACAGGGGCGTGAAAAACTGTTTTTT,CAWSLGQGREKLFF